A selection of T cell receptor beta chains follows, all from one sample in a study of blood T cell repertoires in COVID-19. The protocol was immunoSEQ multiplex PCR, while the TCRdb copy is restricted to in-frame clones and leaves out a portion. The sample has roughly 340,000 clones, 90% to 95% seen once. The specimen was peripheral blood. The receptors originated from a woman aged 18-29 years who had recovered from COVID-19. CDR3s include the opening cysteine and the closing phenylalanine or tryptophan. D genes are given only for firm matches. Only some rows state a clone size, as once, few, many or a class for expanded clones.

v_call: TRBV18
d_call: TRBD2
clone_size: .
j_call: TRBJ2-4
cdr3_nt: TGTGCCAGCTCACCTTGGACTAGCGGCTCCTGGAACATTCAGTACTTC
cdr3_aa: CASSPWTSGSWNIQYF

v_call: TRBV7-2
d_call: .
clone_size: .
j_call: TRBJ2-1
cdr3_nt: TGTGCCAGCAGCTTTATGAGGCATGAGCAGTTCTTC
cdr3_aa: CASSFMRHEQFF

v_call: TRBV27
d_call: TRBD2
clone_size: .
j_call: TRBJ2-3
cdr3_nt: TGTGCCAGCAGTCAAGGGACTAGCGGGAGCGTGAATACGCAGTATTTT
cdr3_aa: CASSQGTSGSVNTQYF

v_call: TRBV7-2
d_call: .
clone_size: .
j_call: TRBJ2-3
cdr3_nt: TGTGCCAGCAGCTTAGTACTAGCCGGCACAGATACGCAGTATTTT
cdr3_aa: CASSLVLAGTDTQYF

v_call: TRBV14
d_call: TRBD2
clone_size: .
j_call: TRBJ2-1
cdr3_nt: TGTGCCAGCAGCCAAGTGACTAGCGGCTACAATGAGCAGTTCTTC
cdr3_aa: CASSQVTSGYNEQFF

v_call: TRBV18
d_call: .
clone_size: .
j_call: TRBJ1-6
cdr3_nt: TGTGCCAGCTCAAACCGGGAGGGACAATATAATTCACCCCTCCACTTT
cdr3_aa: CASSNREGQYNSPLHF

v_call: TRBV6-5
d_call: .
clone_size: once
j_call: TRBJ1-6
cdr3_nt: TGTGCCAGCAGTTACTCAAGACAGCCTAATTCACCCCTCCACTTT
cdr3_aa: CASSYSRQPNSPLHF

v_call: TRBV12-5
d_call: .
clone_size: .
j_call: TRBJ1-5
cdr3_nt: TGTGCTAGTGGTTTCTCGCAGGGCGCGGGGGGCAATCAGCCCCAGCATTTT
cdr3_aa: CASGFSQGAGGNQPQHF

v_call: TRBV2
d_call: .
clone_size: .
j_call: TRBJ1-5
cdr3_nt: TGTGCCAGCAGCGGGGAGGGGTACCAGCCCCAGCATTTT
cdr3_aa: CASSGEGYQPQHF

v_call: TRBV7-9
d_call: .
clone_size: .
j_call: TRBJ1-1
cdr3_nt: TGTGCCAGCAGCTTACGGGGGATGAACACTGAAGCTTTCTTT
cdr3_aa: CASSLRGMNTEAFF

v_call: TRBV5-1
d_call: TRBD2
clone_size: .
j_call: TRBJ2-1
cdr3_nt: TGCGCCAGCAGCTTGAGCGGGGACTCCTACAATGAGCAGTTCTTC
cdr3_aa: CASSLSGDSYNEQFF

v_call: TRBV13
d_call: TRBD2
clone_size: .
j_call: TRBJ2-3
cdr3_nt: TGTGCCACCACCTTAGCGGGAGGGAGGACAGATACGCAGTATTTT
cdr3_aa: CATTLAGGRTDTQYF

v_call: TRBV1
d_call: .
clone_size: .
j_call: TRBJ2-1
cdr3_nt: TGCGCGTTCTGGAACGGGGTTCGCGGTGAGCAGTTCTTC
cdr3_aa: CAFWNGVRGEQFF

v_call: TRBV5-8
d_call: .
clone_size: .
j_call: TRBJ1-5
cdr3_nt: TGTGCCAGCAGCCTAAGGGGTTATCGCAATCAGCCCCAGCATTTT
cdr3_aa: CASSLRGYRNQPQHF

v_call: TRBV12-3/TRBV12-4
d_call: .
clone_size: .
j_call: TRBJ1-2
cdr3_nt: TGTGCCAGCAGTTTCCCCCCGCAGGGCTACACCTTC
cdr3_aa: CASSFPPQGYTF

v_call: TRBV27
d_call: TRBD1
clone_size: .
j_call: TRBJ1-2
cdr3_nt: TGTGCCAGCAGCCCCCTCGACAGGGTAGGTGGCTACACCTTC
cdr3_aa: CASSPLDRVGGYTF

v_call: TRBV7-2
d_call: TRBD1
clone_size: .
j_call: TRBJ2-2
cdr3_nt: TGTGCCACGGACAGGGAGAACACCGGGGAGCTGTTTTTT
cdr3_aa: CATDRENTGELFF

v_call: TRBV18
d_call: .
clone_size: .
j_call: TRBJ2-3
cdr3_nt: TGTGCCAGCCCCCTCGTGCGGGAAGATACGCAGTATTTT
cdr3_aa: CASPLVREDTQYF

v_call: TRBV6-6
d_call: TRBD1
clone_size: .
j_call: TRBJ1-1
cdr3_nt: TGTGCCAGCAGTTACAACAGGGGGGACACTGAAGCTTTCTTT
cdr3_aa: CASSYNRGDTEAFF

v_call: TRBV10-2
d_call: TRBD2
clone_size: .
j_call: TRBJ2-1
cdr3_nt: TGCGCCAGCAGTGAGTATCTAGCGGGAGAGGATGAGCAGTTCTTC
cdr3_aa: CASSEYLAGEDEQFF

v_call: TRBV25-1
d_call: .
clone_size: once
j_call: TRBJ1-5
cdr3_nt: TGTGCCAGCAGTGAATATATTCACGGGAACAATCAGCCCCAGCATTTT
cdr3_aa: CASSEYIHGNNQPQHF

v_call: TRBV5-1
d_call: TRBD2
clone_size: .
j_call: TRBJ2-1
cdr3_nt: TGCGCCAGCAGCTTGGACGGGACTAGCGGCTCAGGTGAGCAGTTCTTC
cdr3_aa: CASSLDGTSGSGEQFF

v_call: TRBV27
d_call: TRBD1
clone_size: .
j_call: TRBJ1-4
cdr3_nt: TGTGCCAGCAGTTTGCCCGGGACAGCCCAAGGCGAAAAACTGTTTTTT
cdr3_aa: CASSLPGTAQGEKLFF

v_call: TRBV19
d_call: .
clone_size: .
j_call: TRBJ1-5
cdr3_nt: TGTGCCAGTAGTATCGCCACTGGGGGCCACAATCAGCCCCAGCATTTT
cdr3_aa: CASSIATGGHNQPQHF

v_call: TRBV2
d_call: .
clone_size: .
j_call: TRBJ2-1
cdr3_nt: TGTGCCAGCGCGCCAGTCGGGTTTCTGATGGACAATGAGCAGTTCTTC
cdr3_aa: CASAPVGFLMDNEQFF

v_call: TRBV3-1/TRBV3-2
d_call: .
clone_size: .
j_call: TRBJ1-1
cdr3_nt: TGTGCCAGCAGCCACGGGTTCGGGACTCTGGGTACTGAAGCTTTCTTT
cdr3_aa: CASSHGFGTLGTEAFF

v_call: TRBV2
d_call: TRBD2
clone_size: .
j_call: TRBJ2-1
cdr3_nt: TGTGCCAGCAGTGATTTTAGGACTAGCGGGTTCTCCTACAATGAGCAGTTCTTC
cdr3_aa: CASSDFRTSGFSYNEQFF